One sample yielded the 22 T cell receptor beta chains listed below, sequenced in a study of T cells expressing NK-cell markers. With the 5' RACE reads reprocessed, TCRdb shows one record per CDR3 protein and no DNA. This repertoire includes hundreds of thousands of distinct CDR3 sequences. The sample taken for sequencing was blood T cells: a sorted CD56 or NKG2C T cell subset, CD4+ or CD8+ T cells, or bulk PBMC T cells (not recorded which). These receptors were taken from a woman aged 18 to 75 in good health.

V and J are TRBV6-5 and TRBJ2-3; the TCRdb call, TRBD1, lacks DNA for checking. This CDR3 comprises 16 residues. CDR1 is MNHEY and CDR2 is SVGAGI in the germline V gene. The CDR3 protein is CASSYLWTGGTDTQYF.

The chain uses TRBV12-3 or TRBV12-4 and TRBJ2-1; the TCRdb call, TRBD2, lacks DNA for checking. This CDR3 comprises 15 residues. The CDR3 loop is CASRPGLAGSNEQFF.

This chain uses TRBV7-2 with TRBJ1-6; TCRdb picks TRBD1, but there is no DNA to check that call. The CDR3 loop spans 14 amino acids. Germline V gives CDR1 SGHTA, CDR2 FQGNSA. The chain's CDR3 is CASSLAMSSSPLHF.

The gene calls are TRBV7-8 and TRBJ2-1; the TRBD2 assignment by TCRdb is unverifiable without DNA. This CDR3 is built from 18 residues. The germline V gene has CDR1 SGHVS and CDR2 FQNEAQ. The chain's CDR3 is CASSIRPERGVTYNEQFF.

This chain uses TRBV20-1 with TRBJ2-3; TCRdb picks TRBD1, but there is no DNA to check that call. Germline V gene sequence: CDR1 DFQATT, CDR2 SNEGSKA (reference sequence). The CDR3 extends over 14 amino acids. The chain's CDR3 is CSAPWGGNTDTQYF.

The chain joins TRBV7-3 to TRBJ2-1; the D call from TCRdb, TRBD1, cannot be confirmed without DNA. The V gene's germline CDR1 is SGHTA and CDR2 FQGTGA. This CDR3 region has 16 residues. The CDR3 is CASSLLGRSSYNEQFF.

The V and J genes are TRBV6-5 and TRBJ2-1; checking the TCRdb D call of TRBD1 is not possible without DNA. In germline, CDR1 is MNHEY, CDR2 SVGAGI. This CDR3 region has 16 residues. The CDR3 sequence is CASSYSVQGGRNEQFF.

The CDR3 sequence: CASSPAGGFGYEQYF. V and J are TRBV5-6 and TRBJ2-7; TCRdb lists TRBD2, though no DNA is available to test this call. This CDR3 is 15 amino acids long. CDR1 SGHDT and CDR2 YYEEEE come from the germline V gene.

The rearrangement uses TRBV20-1 and TRBJ2-2; TCRdb lists TRBD2, though no DNA is available to test this call. Germline V gene sequence: CDR1 DFQATT, CDR2 SNEGSKA (reference sequence). This CDR3 has 14 amino acids. The chain's CDR3 is CSARAGTNTGELFF.

CDR3 loop: CASSQQGTEAFF. The rearrangement uses TRBV12-3 or TRBV12-4 and TRBJ1-1; TCRdb returns TRBD1, unconfirmable since there is no DNA. CDR3 size: 12 residues.

The chain has TRBV20-1 and TRBJ2-1. Germline V gene lookup returns CDR1 DFQATT and CDR2 SNEGSKA (reference sequence). This CDR3 contains 16 residues. CDR3 amino acids: CSARKDTRVSYNEQFF.

V is TRBV20-1 and J is TRBJ1-4; TCRdb lists TRBD1, though no DNA is available to test this call. The CDR3 has 16 residues. The germline V gene encodes CDR1 DFQATT and CDR2 SNEGSKA (reference sequence). The CDR3: CSASQNRGPGMWELFF.

The V gene is TRBV9, the J gene TRBJ2-1; TCRdb selects TRBD1, and the lack of DNA leaves this call unchecked. This CDR3 contains 16 residues. The germline CDR1 and CDR2 sequences are SGDLS and YYNGEE. The CDR3 sequence is CASSVSGTSSYNEQFF.

The chain is built from TRBV7-2 and TRBJ2-2; TCRdb picks TRBD2, but there is no DNA to check that call. The germline CDR1 and CDR2 sequences are SGHTA and FQGNSA. The CDR3 contains 16 residues. CDR3 sequence reads: CASSSLAGVVTGELFF.

The V gene is TRBV29-1, the J gene TRBJ2-3; as DNA is missing, the TRBD2 call by TCRdb cannot be tested. Germline CDR1 reads SQVTM; CDR2 reads ANQGSEA. The CDR3 loop spans 11 amino acids. CDR3 region: CSVAGLQTQYF.

V and J are TRBV20-1 and TRBJ1-5; TCRdb names TRBD1, which stays unverified in the absence of DNA. Germline CDR1 and CDR2: DFQATT and SNEGSKA (reference sequence). This CDR3 region has 14 residues. The chain's CDR3 is CSAPGGYSNQPQHF.

CDR3 region: CASSDDRGSLAKNIQYF. The chain recombines TRBV25-1 with TRBJ2-4; TCRdb's D call of TRBD1 is untestable without DNA. The CDR3 is made up of 17 amino acids. Germline loops: CDR1 MGHDK, CDR2 SYGVNS.

CDR3 residues: CASSYSLGGPGELFF. The chain recombines TRBV5-1 with TRBJ2-2; no DNA is available, so the TRBD1 call from TCRdb remains unchecked. The CDR3 runs 15 residues. Germline loops: CDR1 SGHRS, CDR2 YFSETQ.

This chain links TRBV11-3 with TRBJ2-1; checking the TCRdb D call of TRBD1 is not possible without DNA. The CDR3 totals 14 residues. The germline CDR1 and CDR2 sequences are SGHNT and YENEEA. CDR3 amino acids: CASSFLTGAGEQFF.

J is TRBJ2-1 and V is TRBV12-3 or TRBV12-4; the TCRdb call, TRBD2, lacks DNA for checking. The CDR3 spans 17 residues. Here the CDR3 reads CASSLRGLQSSYNEQFF.

CDR3 sequence reads: CASSPPLAGGAYNEQFF. The V gene is TRBV18, the J gene TRBJ2-1; TCRdb's D call of TRBD2 is untestable without DNA. Germline loops: CDR1 KGHSH, CDR2 LQKENI. The CDR3 length is 17 residues.

The CDR3: CASSLAGKNEQYF. V gene TRBV7-2 combines with J gene TRBJ2-7. Germline CDR1 reads SGHTA; CDR2 reads FQGNSA. The CDR3 loop spans 13 amino acids. The full variable domain, in which reference TRBV7-2 and TRBJ2-7 provide the parts outside the CDR3, is GAGVSQSPSNKVTEKGKDVELRCDPISGHTALYWYRQSLGQGLEFLIYFQGNSAPDKSGLPSDRFSAERTGGSVSTLTIQRTQQEDSAVYLCASSLAGKNEQYFGPGTRLTVT.